This T cell receptor beta chain was recorded in a study of Siglec-9 on CD8 T cells in melanoma. General study points: Siglec-9 reportedly marks and regulates an effector memory CD8+ T-cell subset apparently accumulating in melanoma tumors.

This clone was found once. Its target is unknown. TCRdb's copy holds only in-frame clones and misses some; the assay was immunoSEQ multiplex PCR. The sample lists 25,000 to 30,000 clones, around three quarters occurring once. Germline CDR1 reads LNHDA; CDR2 reads SQIVND (reference sequence). V was cut by 5 bases and J by 4 bases, with 8 bases left in between. The length of the CDR3 is 12 residues. The receptor was isolated from a human donor in good health. Sequencing was done on a sample of Siglec-9- CD8+ T cells sorted from blood. The chain recombines TRBV19 with TRBJ1-1, with a tentative D call TRBD1 (5 bases). CDR3 in DNA: TGTGCCAGTAGTTGGGGGACCACTGAAGCTTTCTTT. Its protein product is CASSWGTTEAFF.